Listed below are T cell receptor beta chains from one sample, sequenced in a study of blood T cell repertoires in COVID-19. The repertoire was sequenced with immunoSEQ multiplex PCR; TCRdb's copy has only in-frame clones and lacks some. Here the sample spans 100,000 to 150,000 clones, about four fifths being singletons. The sequenced sample consisted of peripheral blood. Receptor source: a woman between 45 and 60 years old with acute or convalescent COVID-19. Both conserved end residues are part of each CDR3. The D gene is left open where the match is weak. Rows may omit the clone size; those that give it use once, few, many or a size class.

>NA|TRBJ2-5|TRBV12-5|NA
TGTGCTAGTGGACCGGGGGTGGGGACCCAGTACTTC
CASGPGVGTQYF
>NA|TRBJ2-1|TRBV5-1|NA
TGCGCCAGCAGCCTGGACGATAGCTCCTACAATGAGCAGTTCTTC
CASSLDDSSYNEQFF
>NA|TRBJ2-7|TRBV6-5|NA
TGTGCCAGCAGGGGAACAGGGACCTACGAGCAGTACTTC
CASRGTGTYEQYF
>TRBD1|TRBJ1-1|TRBV5-6|few
TGTGCCAGCAGCTCCCGAGAGGGGGCCTACACTGAAGCTTTCTTT
CASSSREGAYTEAFF
>NA|TRBJ1-6|TRBV4-1|NA
TGCGCCAGCAGCCCCTTCGTGAATTCACCCCTCCACTTT
CASSPFVNSPLHF
>NA|TRBJ1-5|TRBV27|NA
TGTGCCAGCAGTTTGGCGGGCCACAATCAGCCCCAGCATTTT
CASSLAGHNQPQHF
>TRBD1|TRBJ1-2|TRBV10-3|NA
TGTGCCATCAGTGAGGGGACAGGGAACTATGGCTACACCTTC
CAISEGTGNYGYTF
>NA|TRBJ1-4|TRBV19|few
TGTGCCAGTAACGAGGGAACTAATGAAAAACTGTTTTTT
CASNEGTNEKLFF
>NA|TRBJ1-2|TRBV5-6|NA
TGTGCCAGCAGCTTGAGACAGTATGGCTACACCTTC
CASSLRQYGYTF
>NA|TRBJ2-7|TRBV6-5|NA
TGTGCCAGCAGCCCCAGCAGGGGTTCCTACGAGCAGTACTTC
CASSPSRGSYEQYF
>NA|TRBJ1-1|TRBV19|once
TGTGCCAGTAGTATAAGAACAGGGAATACTGAAGCTTTCTTT
CASSIRTGNTEAFF
>NA|TRBJ1-2|TRBV9|once
TGTGCCAGCAGCGCAACCCAGGGGTATGGCTACACCTTC
CASSATQGYGYTF
>TRBD1|TRBJ1-5|TRBV19|NA
TGTGCCAGTAGTATGGACAGGGCGTATCAGCCCCAGCATTTT
CASSMDRAYQPQHF
>TRBD1|TRBJ1-2|TRBV12-3/TRBV12-4|once
TGTGCCAGCAGTTTAACAGGGGAAGGCTACACCTTC
CASSLTGEGYTF
>NA|TRBJ2-3|TRBV25-1|NA
TGTGCCAGCAGGGGGGGAGGCACAGATACGCAGTATTTT
CASRGGGTDTQYF
>TRBD1|TRBJ2-6|TRBV5-4|few
TGTGCCAGCAGCTTGGGGACAGGGGCTACTGGGGCCAACGTCCTGACTTTC
CASSLGTGATGANVLTF
>TRBD1|TRBJ2-4|TRBV4-1|NA
TGCGCCAGCAGCCACAGGGGGCGCGAAAACATTCAGTACTTC
CASSHRGRENIQYF
>NA|TRBJ1-2|TRBV5-1|NA
TGCGCCAGCAGCTTGGATCCAGGCCAAGGTGGCTACACCTTC
CASSLDPGQGGYTF
>TRBD2|TRBJ2-1|TRBV12-3/TRBV12-4|NA
TGTGCCAGCAGTCGGACTAGCGACAATGAGCAGTTCTTC
CASSRTSDNEQFF
>TRBD2|TRBJ2-2|TRBV2|NA
TGTGCCAGCCTAAATCCCGGGACTAGCGGGGGGGCAACCGGGGAGCTGTTTTTT
CASLNPGTSGGATGELFF
>TRBD1|TRBJ1-6|TRBV19|NA
TGTGCCAGTAGTATGCCGGGACAGGGGTATAATTCACCCCTCCACTTT
CASSMPGQGYNSPLHF
>TRBD1|TRBJ1-1|TRBV5-1|few
TGCGCCAGCGACCAGGGGGGCCAAATGAACACTGAAGCTTTCTTT
CASDQGGQMNTEAFF
>NA|TRBJ1-5|TRBV28|few
TGTGCCAGCAGTATACCGGTCGGGGTGGGCAATCAGCCCCAGCATTTT
CASSIPVGVGNQPQHF
>TRBD2|TRBJ2-7|TRBV7-8|once
TGTGCCAGCAGCAGAAGACTAGCGAACAACTACGAGCAGTACTTC
CASSRRLANNYEQYF
>TRBD2|TRBJ2-7|TRBV27|NA
TGTGCCAGCCGCCGGGACTACGCCTACGAGCAGTACTTC
CASRRDYAYEQYF
>TRBD1|TRBJ2-1|TRBV7-3|NA
TGTGCCAGCAGCTTAGGACAGGGGGCCTACAATGAGCAGTTCTTC
CASSLGQGAYNEQFF
>NA|TRBJ1-1|TRBV19|NA
TGTGCCAGTAGTACAGGGGCCATATCGAGCACTGAAGCTTTCTTT
CASSTGAISSTEAFF
>TRBD1|TRBJ1-1|TRBV5-1|NA
TGCGCCAGCAGCCAACAGGGGGGGATTTGGACTGAAGCTTTCTTT
CASSQQGGIWTEAFF
>TRBD2|TRBJ2-4|TRBV30|few
TGTGCCTGGAGTGTCGGGGGGGCGAGGAACATTCAGTACTTC
CAWSVGGARNIQYF
>TRBD1|TRBJ2-5|TRBV30|once
TGTGCCTGGAATGACAGGGGGGTCGAGACCCAGTACTTC
CAWNDRGVETQYF
>TRBD1|TRBJ1-6|TRBV5-4|NA
TGTGCCAGCAGCTCACAGGGGGGCACCCTCCACTTT
CASSSQGGTLHF
>TRBD1|TRBJ2-2|TRBV11-2|NA
TGTGCCAGCAACCGGGACAGGGGGAACGGGGAGCTGTTTTTT
CASNRDRGNGELFF
>NA|TRBJ2-7|TRBV4-2|NA
TGTGCCAGCAGCCAAGATCTATGGGGAGACGAGCAGTACTTC
CASSQDLWGDEQYF
>NA|TRBJ2-1|TRBV7-6|NA
TGTGCCAGCCGCGGCTCGAGATACAATGAGCAGTTCTTC
CASRGSRYNEQFF
>NA|TRBJ1-2|TRBV5-1|NA
TGCGCCAGCAGCTTCCTTCCTAAAACAGGGATCCGGGGCTACACCTTC
CASSFLPKTGIRGYTF
>NA|TRBJ2-3|TRBV5-1|NA
TGCGCCAGCAGCCTGGGAGCGGTATCTAGCACAGATACGCAGTATTTT
CASSLGAVSSTDTQYF
>NA|TRBJ1-1|TRBV5-1|NA
TGCGCCAGCAGCGACAGAGCTAGGAACACTGAAGCTTTCTTT
CASSDRARNTEAFF
>NA|TRBJ2-7|TRBV7-2|NA
TGTGCCAGCAGCTTAGCTCCAGGCCCCTACGAGCAGTACTTC
CASSLAPGPYEQYF
>NA|TRBJ1-4|TRBV19|NA
TGTGCCACCCGGGACGGCGGGGGGACTAATGAAAAACTGTTTTTT
CATRDGGGTNEKLFF
>NA|TRBJ2-1|TRBV6-1|NA
TGTGCCAGCAGTGAGAACTTGGCAGGGGAGCAGTTCTTC
CASSENLAGEQFF
>NA|TRBJ1-2|TRBV29-1|few
TGCAGCGTTTATAGGGCCTCCGGCGGGTATGGCTACACCTTC
CSVYRASGGYGYTF
>TRBD1|TRBJ1-5|TRBV14|NA
TGTGCCAGCAGCCGCACCAACAGGGGATCTCAGCATTTT
CASSRTNRGSQHF
>TRBD1|TRBJ1-2|TRBV19|NA
TGTGCCAGTAGTCCAGGGACAGGGAAGGGCTACACCTTC
CASSPGTGKGYTF
>NA|TRBJ1-4|TRBV11-3|NA
TGTGCCAGCCGTCCTGATAACAGGGAGGGAACTAATGAAAAACTGTTTTTT
CASRPDNREGTNEKLFF
>NA|TRBJ1-3|TRBV7-2|NA
TGTGCCAGCAGCTTAGGTGCGACTGGAAACACCATATATTTT
CASSLGATGNTIYF
>NA|TRBJ1-3|TRBV19|NA
TGTGCCAGCACACGAGAACGCAGGGGTCGTGGAAACACCATATATTTT
CASTRERRGRGNTIYF
>TRBD1|TRBJ1-5|TRBV19|NA
TGTGCCAGCTCCACAGACAGGGTTAATCAGCCCCAGCATTTT
CASSTDRVNQPQHF
>TRBD1|TRBJ1-1|TRBV5-1|NA
TGCGCCAGCAGCGGAACAGGGGGCAAGAACACTGAAGCTTTCTTT
CASSGTGGKNTEAFF
>TRBD1|TRBJ2-7|TRBV5-5|few
TGTGCCAGCAGCTTCACCGGGACAGGCACCTACGAGCAGTACTTC
CASSFTGTGTYEQYF